This paragraph covers one TCR beta chain sequence. Its antigen is not yet known. One base away there is no much larger clone; base qualities are not given. V was cut back by 2 bases and J by 6 bases, leaving a gap of 14 bases between them. Per the germline V gene, MDHEN is the CDR1 and SYDVKM is the CDR2. The CDR3, from cysteine to phenylalanine, totals 14 residues. The entry retains the CDR3 DNA only, 42 bases that are in frame from base 1. The data were taken from a study of OX40 agonist ivuxolimab in advanced cancers. For the study in its entirety: Ivuxolimab, which targeted the costimulatory receptor OX40 (CD134), was an agonistic, fully human IgG2 monoclonal antibody. Intravenous ivuxolimab was administered to patients every 2 weeks at six dose levels: 0.01, 0.1, 0.3, 1.5, 3 and 10 mg/kg. Among the roughly 52 dose-escalation patients, about 20 had hepatocellular carcinoma, roughly 15 melanoma, 9 renal cell carcinoma and 9 head and neck cancer. In the dose-escalation cohort, about four fifths of patients were male, and the mean age was roughly 60 years with a range of roughly 20 to 85. Patients were allowed to have had prior anti-PD-1, anti-PD-L1 or anti-CTLA-4 therapy, and 30% to 40% of the dose-escalation patients had previously received checkpoint inhibitors. Partial responses occurred in three dose-escalation patients, of whom one had hepatocellular carcinoma and two had cutaneous melanoma. The purpose of peripheral TCRbeta sequencing was to test whether ivuxolimab changed TCR sequence diversity and led to clonal T-cell expansion. The monotherapy dose-escalation portion (N of about 50 patients) of the phase I ivuxolimab trial is reported in the paper. Overall study outcomes, separate from this receptor: In the 0.1-3.0 mg/kg groups, partial responders were among the patients with the lowest normalized peripheral clonal expansion, particularly in CD8+ T cells. The antigen specificity of the peripheral T cells that underwent clonal expansion was not determined. On average, CD8+ T cells showed more expanded clones than CD4+ T cells after ivuxolimab. At doses of 0.1 to 3.0 mg/kg, clonal expansion of both CD4+ and CD8+ blood T cells was observed from baseline to week 6. Low levels of normalized T-cell clonal expansion were also seen in some nonresponding patients.

To sequence the TCRbeta CDR3 region, genomic DNA was isolated from the sorted cells. The immunoSEQ Assay was used for sequencing of TCRbeta CDR3 regions. As stored in TCRdb, this immuneACCESS dataset retains in-frame rearrangements with V and J assigned. A fraction of the clones does not appear; measured against another copy, unresolved V genes explain less than half of the discrepancy, and the remainder lacks a known reason. Counted in this sample were 100,000 to 140,000 clones; about 91% of them appeared once. The top ten constitute approximately 1.2% of the sample. Patients with a history of autoimmune disease or receiving systemic immunosuppression were excluded from the trial. In every dose cohort, peripheral blood was drawn for TCR sequencing at baseline, cycle 4 day 1, and cycle 7 day 1. Samples came from an open-label, multicenter, first-in-human phase I dose-escalation trial of ivuxolimab. Adults with locally advanced or metastatic melanoma, renal cell carcinoma, hepatocellular carcinoma or head and neck squamous cell carcinoma were enrolled in the trial. Before TCR sequencing, CD4+ T cells and CD8+ T cells were sorted from peripheral blood as separate populations.

The chain is encoded by TRBV28 joined to TRBJ2-7; the D gene is possibly TRBD1, with 6 bases matching. The source material was CD4+ or CD8+ T cells sorted from blood, sampled in a trial of the OX40 agonist ivuxolimab. The origin of this receptor is an adult with an advanced solid tumor such as melanoma, head and neck, liver or kidney cancer. The CDR3 has the sequence CASSLNQGSAEQYF. The nucleotides read TGTGCCAGCAGTTTAAATCAGGGGTCTGCCGAGCAGTACTTC. With all but the CDR3 taken from the reference TRBV28 and TRBJ2-7 genes, the full variable domain is: DVKVTQSSRYLVKRTGEKVFLECVQDMDHENMFWYRQDPGLGLRLIYFSYDVKMKEKGDIPEGYSVSREKKERFSLILESASTNQTSMYLCASSLNQGSAEQYFGPGTRLTVT.